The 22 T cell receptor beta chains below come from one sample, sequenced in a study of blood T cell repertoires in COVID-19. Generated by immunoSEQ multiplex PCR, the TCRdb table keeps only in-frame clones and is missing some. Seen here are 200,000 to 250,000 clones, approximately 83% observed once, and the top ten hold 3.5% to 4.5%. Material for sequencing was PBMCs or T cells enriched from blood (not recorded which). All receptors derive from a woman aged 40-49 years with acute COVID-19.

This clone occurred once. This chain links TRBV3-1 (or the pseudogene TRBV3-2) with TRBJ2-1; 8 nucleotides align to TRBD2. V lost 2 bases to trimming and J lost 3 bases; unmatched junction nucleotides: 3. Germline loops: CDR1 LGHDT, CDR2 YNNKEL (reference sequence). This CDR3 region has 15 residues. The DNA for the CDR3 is TGTGCCAGCAGCCAAAGCGGGAGCGGCTACAATGAGCAGTTCTTC. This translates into CASSQSGSGYNEQFF.

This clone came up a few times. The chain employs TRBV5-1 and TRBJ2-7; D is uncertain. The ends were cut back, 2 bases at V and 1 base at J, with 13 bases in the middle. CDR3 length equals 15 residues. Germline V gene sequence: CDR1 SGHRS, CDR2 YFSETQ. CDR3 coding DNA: TGCGCCAGCAGCTTAACCGTGCGACATTCCTACGAGCAGTACTTC. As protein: CASSLTVRHSYEQYF. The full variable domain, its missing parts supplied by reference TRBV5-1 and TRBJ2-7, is KAGVTQTPRYLIKTRGQQVTLSCSPISGHRSVSWYQQTPGQGLQFLFEYFSETQRNKGNFPGRFSGRQFSNSRSEMNVSTLELGDSALYLCASSLTVRHSYEQYFGPGTRLTVT.

In DNA form, the CDR3 reads TGTGCCAGCAGTTTTCCCCGCGGGGTCGGTGGCTACGAGCAGTACTTC. The encoded protein is CASSFPRGVGGYEQYF. The V gene is TRBV28, the J gene TRBJ2-7, with D possibly TRBD2 on 6 matching bases. Trimming took off 3 bases at V and 3 bases at J, with 18 bases between the two ends. This CDR3 comprises 16 residues. CDR1 and CDR2 (germline): MDHEN, SYDVKM.

DNA of the CDR3: TGTGCCAGCAGCCCGCGCGTCTCCTACGAGCAGTACTTC. Protein: CASSPRVSYEQYF. J is TRBJ2-7 and V is TRBV28; D unclear. CDR3 length: 13 amino acids. CDR1 MDHEN and CDR2 SYDVKM come from the germline V gene. V was trimmed by 6 bases and J by 0 bases, leaving 9 bases between them.

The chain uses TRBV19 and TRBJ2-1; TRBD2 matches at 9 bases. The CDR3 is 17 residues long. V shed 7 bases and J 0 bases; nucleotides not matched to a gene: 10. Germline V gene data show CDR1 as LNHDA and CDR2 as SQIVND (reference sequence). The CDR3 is CASTKGTSFSSYNEQFF. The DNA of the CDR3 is TGTGCCAGTACCAAGGGGACTAGCTTCAGCTCCTACAATGAGCAGTTCTTC. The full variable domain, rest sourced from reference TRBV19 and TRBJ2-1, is DGGITQSPKYLFRKEGQNVTLSCEQNLNHDAMYWYRQDPGQGLRLIYYSQIVNDFQKGDIAEGYSVSREKKESFPLTVTSAQKNPTAFYLCASTKGTSFSSYNEQFFGPGTRLTVL.

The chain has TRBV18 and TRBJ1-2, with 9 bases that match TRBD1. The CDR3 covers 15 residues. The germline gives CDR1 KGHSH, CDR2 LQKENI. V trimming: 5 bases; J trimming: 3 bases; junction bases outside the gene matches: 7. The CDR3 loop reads CASSATGGADYGYTF. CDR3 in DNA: TGTGCCAGCTCAGCAACAGGGGGCGCAGACTATGGCTACACCTTC.

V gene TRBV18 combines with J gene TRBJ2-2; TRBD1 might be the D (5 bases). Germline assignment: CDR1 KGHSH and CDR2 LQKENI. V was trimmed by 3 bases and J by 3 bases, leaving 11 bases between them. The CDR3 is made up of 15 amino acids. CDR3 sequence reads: CASSPSQGDTGELFF. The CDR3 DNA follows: TGTGCCAGCTCACCGTCCCAGGGTGACACCGGGGAGCTGTTTTTT.

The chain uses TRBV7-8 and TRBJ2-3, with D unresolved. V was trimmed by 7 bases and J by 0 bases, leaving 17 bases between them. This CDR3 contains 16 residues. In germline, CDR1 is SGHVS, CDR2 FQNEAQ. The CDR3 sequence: CASTPEPVGSTDTQYF. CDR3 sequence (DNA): TGTGCCAGCACCCCGGAGCCCGTTGGCAGCACAGATACGCAGTATTTT.

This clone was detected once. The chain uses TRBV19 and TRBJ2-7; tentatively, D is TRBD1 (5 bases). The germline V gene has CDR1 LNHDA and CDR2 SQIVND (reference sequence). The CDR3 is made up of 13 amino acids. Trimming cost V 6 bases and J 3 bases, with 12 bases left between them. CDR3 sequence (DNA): TGTGCCAGTAGGAAGTCGGACATCTACGAGCAGTACTTC. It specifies CASRKSDIYEQYF.

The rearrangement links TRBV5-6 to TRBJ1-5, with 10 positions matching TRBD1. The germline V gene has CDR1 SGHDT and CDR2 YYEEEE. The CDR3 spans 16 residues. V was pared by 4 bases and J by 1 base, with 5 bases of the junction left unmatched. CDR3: CASSLWDRGSNQPQHF. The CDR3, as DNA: TGTGCCAGCAGCCTATGGGACAGGGGAAGCAATCAGCCCCAGCATTTT.

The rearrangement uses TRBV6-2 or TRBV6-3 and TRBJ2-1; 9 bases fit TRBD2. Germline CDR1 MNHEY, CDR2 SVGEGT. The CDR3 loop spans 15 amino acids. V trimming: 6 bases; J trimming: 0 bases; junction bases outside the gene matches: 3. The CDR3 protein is CASSQGLASYNEQFF. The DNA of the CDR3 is TGTGCCAGCAGCCAGGGACTAGCCTCCTACAATGAGCAGTTCTTC.

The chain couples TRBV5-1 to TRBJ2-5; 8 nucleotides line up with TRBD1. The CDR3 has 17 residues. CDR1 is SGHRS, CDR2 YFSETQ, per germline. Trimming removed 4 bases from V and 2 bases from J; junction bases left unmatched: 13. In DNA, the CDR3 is TGCGCCAGCAGCCTAGGACAGGGTCCTTCTCGACAAGAGACCCAGTACTTC. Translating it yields CASSLGQGPSRQETQYF.

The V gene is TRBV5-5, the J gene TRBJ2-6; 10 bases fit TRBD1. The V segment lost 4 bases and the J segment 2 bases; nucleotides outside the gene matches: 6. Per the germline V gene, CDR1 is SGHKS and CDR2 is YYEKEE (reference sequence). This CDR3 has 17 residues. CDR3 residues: CASSRQGATTGANVLTF. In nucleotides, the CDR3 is TGTGCCAGCAGCCGACAGGGGGCGACTACTGGGGCCAACGTCCTGACTTTC.

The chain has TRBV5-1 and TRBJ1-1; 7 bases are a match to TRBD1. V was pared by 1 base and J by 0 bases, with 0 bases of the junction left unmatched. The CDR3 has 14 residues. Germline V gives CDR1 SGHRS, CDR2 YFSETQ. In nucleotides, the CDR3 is TGCGCCAGCAGCTTGCAGGGGGTGAACACTGAAGCTTTCTTT. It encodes CASSLQGVNTEAFF.

This chain's CDR3 is CASSRQGRETQYF. CDR3 DNA: TGCGCCAGCTCCCGACAGGGAAGAGAGACCCAGTACTTC. The V call is TRBV5-1, the J call TRBJ2-5, with TRBD1 matching 7 bases. The CDR3 is 13 amino acids. Germline lookup yields CDR1 SGHRS and CDR2 YFSETQ. The V gene end was trimmed by 7 bases and the J gene end by 4 bases; junction bases not matched to a gene: 7.

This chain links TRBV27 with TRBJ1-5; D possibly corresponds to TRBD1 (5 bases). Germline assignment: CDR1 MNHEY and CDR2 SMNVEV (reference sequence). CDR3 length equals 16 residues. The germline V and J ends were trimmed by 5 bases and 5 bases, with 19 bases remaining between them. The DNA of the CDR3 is TGTGCCAGCAGTGCCGGTCGGACATTCACTTATCAGCCCCAGCATTTT. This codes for CASSAGRTFTYQPQHF.

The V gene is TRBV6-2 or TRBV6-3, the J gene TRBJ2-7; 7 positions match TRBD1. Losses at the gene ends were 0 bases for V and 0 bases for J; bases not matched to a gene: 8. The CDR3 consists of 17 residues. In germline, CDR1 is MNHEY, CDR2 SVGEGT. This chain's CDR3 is CASSYSMTGQTSYEQYF. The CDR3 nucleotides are TGTGCCAGCAGTTACTCGATGACAGGGCAGACCTCCTACGAGCAGTACTTC.

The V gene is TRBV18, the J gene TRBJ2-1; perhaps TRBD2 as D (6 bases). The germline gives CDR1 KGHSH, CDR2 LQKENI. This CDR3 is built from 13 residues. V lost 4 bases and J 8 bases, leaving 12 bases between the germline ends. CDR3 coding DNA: TGTGCCAGCTCACGAGCGGAGGGGTATGAGCAGTTCTTC. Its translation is CASSRAEGYEQFF.

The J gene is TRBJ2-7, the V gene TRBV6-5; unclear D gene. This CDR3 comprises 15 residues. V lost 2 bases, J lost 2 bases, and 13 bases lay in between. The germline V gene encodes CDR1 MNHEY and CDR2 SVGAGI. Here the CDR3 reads CASSYGQAMAYEQYF. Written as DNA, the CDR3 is TGTGCCAGCAGTTACGGCCAAGCGATGGCCTACGAGCAGTACTTC.

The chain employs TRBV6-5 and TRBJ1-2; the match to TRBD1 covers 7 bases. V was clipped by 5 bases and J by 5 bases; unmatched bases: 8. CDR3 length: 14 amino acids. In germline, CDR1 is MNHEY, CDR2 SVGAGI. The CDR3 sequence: CASSTDRSGYGYTF. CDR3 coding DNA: TGTGCCAGCAGTACGGACAGGTCTGGGTATGGCTACACCTTC.

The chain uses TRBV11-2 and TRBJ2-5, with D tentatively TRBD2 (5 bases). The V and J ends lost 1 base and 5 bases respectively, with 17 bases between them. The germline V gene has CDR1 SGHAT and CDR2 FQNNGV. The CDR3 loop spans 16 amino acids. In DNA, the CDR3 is TGTGCCAGCAGCTTAGGGAGGTGGGAGAAGGTTGAGACCCAGTACTTC. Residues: CASSLGRWEKVETQYF.

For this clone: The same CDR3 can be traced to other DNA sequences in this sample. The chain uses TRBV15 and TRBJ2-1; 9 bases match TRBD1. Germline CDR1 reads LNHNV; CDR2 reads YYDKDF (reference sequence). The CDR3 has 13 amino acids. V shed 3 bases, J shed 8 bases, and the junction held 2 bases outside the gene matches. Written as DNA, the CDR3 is TGTGCCACCAGCAGGGACAGGGGCTATGAGCAGTTCTTC. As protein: CATSRDRGYEQFF.